The 3 T cell receptor beta chains below all came from one sample that was sequenced in a study of shared clonotypes between healthy human individuals. TCRdb keeps only in-frame clones here, not all; method: immunoSEQ multiplex PCR. This sample yields some 1.4 million clones, of which roughly 96% are seen a single time; approximately 1% belongs to the top ten. The material sequenced was naive CD4+ T cells sorted from blood. Subset described: CD45RA+ positively selected. The receptors derive from a man aged 25 to 40 in good health.

The rearrangement links TRBV5-1 to TRBJ2-2; 7 bases are shared with TRBD2. Germline V CDR1 and CDR2: SGHRS, YFSETQ. The CDR3 length is 16 residues. V shed 4 bases, J shed 5 bases, and the junction held 11 bases outside the gene matches. In nucleotides, the CDR3 is TGCGCCAGCAGCCCGGATGGGGGAGGGCGGACCGGGGAGCTGTTTTTT. Its translation: CASSPDGGGRTGELFF.

The chain links TRBV18 to TRBJ2-5; D not resolved. Germline V gene data show CDR1 as KGHSH and CDR2 as LQKENI. Trimming took off 0 bases at V and 7 bases at J, with 9 bases between the two ends. The CDR3 contains 13 residues. The CDR3 nucleotides read TGTGCCAGCTCACCACCGTCACGCGCGACCCAGTACTTC. Translation: CASSPPSRATQYF.

The chain employs TRBV19 and TRBJ1-1, with D unclear. The CDR3 length is 13 residues. V lost 3 bases and J 0 bases, leaving 5 bases between the germline ends. Per the germline V gene, CDR1 is LNHDA and CDR2 is SQIVND (reference sequence). CDR3 nucleotides: TGTGCCAGTAGTATTTCGATGAACACTGAAGCTTTCTTT. Amino acid sequence: CASSISMNTEAFF.